A single sample is the source of the 11 T cell receptor beta chains below, sequenced in a study of T cells in Graves' hyperthyroidism and ophthalmopathy. Amplified TCR beta CDR3 regions derived from RNA transcripts. Researchers ran a first-round RT-PCR on the TCR CDR3 using the HTBI primer set. TCRdb re-derived calls from the multiplex PCR reads in MiXCR, one entry per CDR3 protein. This sample carries about 620,000 distinct CDR3 sequences, 15% to 20% of them seen once, and the ten largest clones take around 4%. The specimen sequenced was blood. These receptors all stem from a woman aged 30 to 39 with Graves' hyperthyroidism.

This clonotype appeared many times. The chain combines TRBV12-3 or TRBV12-4 with TRBJ2-7; D uncertain. This CDR3 spans 14 amino acids. V lost 2 bases and J lost 2, with 10 bases in between. CDR3 sequence: CASSLYGFTYEQYF. The CDR3 coding sequence is TGTGCCAGCAGTTTATACGGGTTTACCTACGAGCAGTACTTC.

This clonotype occurred many times. This rearrangement joins TRBV3-1 to TRBJ1-4; the D gene is possibly TRBD1 (5 bases). The ends were cut back, 1 base at V and 7 bases at J, with 16 bases in the middle. The CDR3 covers 16 residues. Germline lookup yields CDR1 LGHDT and CDR2 YNNKEL (reference sequence). The CDR3 is CASSQGAGRYAEKLFF. The CDR3 DNA is TGTGCCAGCAGCCAAGGTGCGGGGCGCTATGCTGAAAAACTGTTTTTT. Using reference TRBV3-1 and TRBJ1-4 for the parts outside the CDR3, the full variable domain is DTAVSQTPKYLVTQMGNDKSIKCEQNLGHDTMYWYKQDSKKFLKIMFSYNNKELIINETVPNRFSPKSPDKAHLNLHINSLELGDSAVYFCASSQGAGRYAEKLFFGSGTQLSVL.

The CDR3 sequence: CASSYSGGEVDNEQFF. CDR3 DNA: TGTGCCAGCAGTTACTCGGGGGGCGAGGTTGACAATGAGCAGTTCTTC. The chain employs TRBV6-2 or TRBV6-3 and TRBJ2-1, with D perhaps assigned TRBD1 or TRBD2 (6 bases each). Germline CDR1 is MNHEY and CDR2 is SVGEGT. The CDR3 covers 16 residues. Trimming took 0 bases from V and 5 from J, leaving 14 bases between them.

The rearrangement links TRBV30 to TRBJ1-5; no firm D call. Germline loops: CDR1 GTSNPN, CDR2 SVGIG (reference sequence). The V end was cut by 4 bases, the J end by 9 bases, with 16 bases between. This CDR3 has 13 residues. The CDR3 nucleotides read TGTGCCTGGAACTCCGATTTCACTCGGCCCCAGCATTTT. Translation: CAWNSDFTRPQHF.

This clonotype was counted ten times or more. The chain recombines TRBV20-1 with TRBJ2-7; the D is unclear. The germline V and J ends were trimmed by 2 bases and 7 bases, with 15 bases remaining between them. The CDR3 consists of 13 residues. The V gene's germline CDR1 is DFQATT and CDR2 SNEGSKA (reference sequence). Written as DNA, the CDR3 is TGCAGTGCTAGAAGCCCCAGCAGGTGGGAGCAGTACTTC. It codes for CSARSPSRWEQYF.

Remarks on this clonotype: A much more abundant neighbour one base away suggests this may be a read error. The rearrangement joins TRBV2 to TRBJ1-2; D unresolved. The CDR3 runs 15 residues. V was pared by 1 base and J by 0 bases, with 9 bases between. Per germline, CDR1 SNHLY and CDR2 FYNNEI. Here the CDR3 reads CASSEDRLANYGYTF. The CDR3 coding sequence is TGTGCCAGCAGTGAAGATAGATTAGCTAACTATGGCTACACCTTC.

This clonotype showed up many times. J is TRBJ2-7 and V is TRBV7-2; D unresolved. Per the germline V gene, CDR1 is SGHTA and CDR2 is FQGNSA. The CDR3 is 14 residues long. Deletions cut 6 bases from V and 0 bases from J, with 12 bases between. In nucleotides, the CDR3 is TGTGCCAGCAGTTCGACTCCCCCCTCCTACGAGCAGTACTTC. This codes for CASSSTPPSYEQYF.

This clonotype was observed at least ten times. The CDR3 spells CSALGPSGSYEQYF. CDR3 bases: TGCAGTGCTTTGGGGCCTAGCGGCTCATACGAGCAGTACTTC. The gene calls are TRBV20-1 and TRBJ2-7, with 7 bases fitting TRBD2. CDR1 and CDR2 (germline): DFQATT, SNEGSKA (reference sequence). CDR3 size: 14 residues. The V gene end was trimmed by 5 bases and the J gene end by 4 bases; junction bases not matched to a gene: 11.

Note on this clonotype: A much bigger clone sits one base away, suggesting this may be a read error. The rearrangement links TRBV24-1 to TRBJ2-2, with D possibly being TRBD2 (6 bases). Germline loops: CDR1 KGHDR, CDR2 SFDVKD. CDR3 size: 14 residues. CDR3 nucleotides: TGTGCCACCAGTGTGGCAACGAACACCGGGGGGCTGTTTTTT. Translated: CATSVATNTGGLFF.

V gene TRBV2 combines with J gene TRBJ2-1; no clear D. Trimming took 5 bases from V and 15 from J, leaving 14 bases between them. Germline V gives CDR1 SNHLY, CDR2 FYNNEI. The CDR3 runs 11 residues. The CDR3 protein is CASSTGSRPFF. In nucleotides, the CDR3 is TGTGCCAGCAGTACCGGGTCGAGGCCGTTCTTC.

J is TRBJ2-7 and V is TRBV7-9; D possibly corresponds to TRBD1 (8 bases). V lost 5 bases and J 2 bases, leaving 22 bases between the germline ends. This CDR3 is 17 amino acids long. Per the germline V gene, CDR1 is SEHNR and CDR2 is FQNEAQ (reference sequence). DNA for the CDR3: TGTGCCAGCAGCCCTCCCTTAGGACAGGGAGGGACCTACGAGCAGTACTTC. Its translation: CASSPPLGQGGTYEQYF.